The sequence of this T cell receptor (beta chain) was determined in a study of Ad26.COV2.S vaccination and SARS-CoV-2 variants. At the level of the study: Doses of Ad26.COV2.S were injected into muscle once or twice, 56 days apart.

The treatment: some 20 received Ad26.COV2.S at low or high dose, single or two shots; several received placebo; per-sample allocation not given. Samples came from day 63 after the first vaccine or placebo injection. Recruitment in Boston yielded a donor of adult age, 18-55 years. As its vector, the vaccine had Ad26, which expressed Wuhan-strain SARS-CoV-2 spike. Clones were read by immunoSEQ multiplex PCR, and TCRdb kept only the in-frame ones, dropping some. The table has around 300,000 clones, under 90% seen once. Study results and limitations: Estimates derived from TCR breadth and depth analyses may have underestimated total T cell responses.

Remarks on this clone: Its antigen is not identified.

This TCR was sampled from a person aged 18 to 65 who received the Ad26.COV2.S COVID-19 vaccine or a placebo. This material consisted of peripheral blood, taken in a trial of Ad26.COV2.S vaccine versus placebo.

CDR3 coding DNA: TGTGCCAGCAGTGCAGAGGCGGGGACAGGTGTTTTGGGAACTGAAGCTTTCTTT. Its translation: CASSAEAGTGVLGTEAFF. J is TRBJ1-1 and V is TRBV2; TRBD1 aligns across 8 bases. Germline V gene sequence: CDR1 SNHLY, CDR2 FYNNEI. With V trimmed by 4 bases and J by 5 bases, 18 bases remained unmatched. The CDR3 is made up of 18 amino acids.